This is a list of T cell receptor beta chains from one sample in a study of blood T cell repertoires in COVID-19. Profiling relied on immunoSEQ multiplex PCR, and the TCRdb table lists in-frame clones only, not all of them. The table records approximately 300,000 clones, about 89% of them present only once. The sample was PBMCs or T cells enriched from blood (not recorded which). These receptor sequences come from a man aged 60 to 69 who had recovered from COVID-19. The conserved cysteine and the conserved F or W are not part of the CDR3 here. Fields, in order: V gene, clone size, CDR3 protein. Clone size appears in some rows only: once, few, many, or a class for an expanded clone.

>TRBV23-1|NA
ASSQSTSGMDPFGTDTQY
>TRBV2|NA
ASRVDEVHEQY
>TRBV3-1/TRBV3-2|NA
ASSHYGTGGEQY
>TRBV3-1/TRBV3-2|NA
ASSPGGTSGMTYNEQF
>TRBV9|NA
ASSVGMGTGNSNQPQH
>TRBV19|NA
ASSPQRSGNTIY
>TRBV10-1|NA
ASSEAGREATEAF
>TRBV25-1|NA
ASRTGQGAYTQY
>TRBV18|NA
ASSPPRGRAYEQY
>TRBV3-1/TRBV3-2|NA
ASSPRGERYNEQF
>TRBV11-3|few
ASSLAGQGYEQY
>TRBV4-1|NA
ASSPPRGEYEKLF
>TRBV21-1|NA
ASTLEGRGNYEQY
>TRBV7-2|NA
ASSWDKRQPQH
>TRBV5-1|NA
ASGATGYQETQY
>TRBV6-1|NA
ASSEQPRASYSGANVLT
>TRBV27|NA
ASSLYRDGFNYGYT
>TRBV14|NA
ASSQEAPTSSGELF
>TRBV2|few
ASRKQGTSYEQY
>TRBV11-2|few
ASSLQGAQPQH
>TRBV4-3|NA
ASSQDRGGTHEQF
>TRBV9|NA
ASSGDRTRANEKLF
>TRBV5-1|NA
ASSLQPGTDTQY
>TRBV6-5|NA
ASSYEGRGRADTQY
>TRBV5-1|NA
ASRPLQGDYGYT
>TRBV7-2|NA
ASSPSRTSGTYEQY
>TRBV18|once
ASSPGTGSYGYT
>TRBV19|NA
ASRRTGTNTGELF
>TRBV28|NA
ASSFSPDSSYNEQF
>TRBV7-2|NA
ASSLYTGGVPLYEQY
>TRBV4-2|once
ASSQDFGDLNSNQPQH
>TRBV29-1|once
SATMASAGNTIY
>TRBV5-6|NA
ASSFRGAGNTIY
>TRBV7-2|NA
ASSSRSYNEQF
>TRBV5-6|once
ASSRRDRVNYGYT
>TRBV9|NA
ASSVELAPYNEQF